The sequence of this T cell receptor beta chain was determined in a study of T cells after yellow fever vaccination. Study results and caveats: Overlap between CD4 and CD8 compartments was detected for a small share of clonotypes. Post-booster samples contained most primary-vaccination clones (approximately 95% CD4, approximately 88% CD8).

TCRdb reprocessed the 5' RACE reads via MiXCR and lists one record per CDR3 protein. The table records about 130,000 distinct CDR3 sequences, about 7.4% of them present only once. V was shortened by 0 bases and J by 7 bases, with 16 bases between the two germline ends. Germline assignment: CDR1 SGHDT and CDR2 YYEEEE. The CDR3 spans 15 residues. This clonotype was seen a handful of times. Its antigen is not known. J is TRBJ1-2 and V is TRBV5-6; weak D call: TRBD1 (6 bases). The receptor comes from a man younger than 35 who received the YFV17D yellow fever vaccine. Sequenced material: CD4+ T cells sorted from PBMCs, taken 10 days after the first yellow fever vaccination. The CDR3 protein is CASSLGPGAPGGYTF. CDR3 in DNA: TGTGCCAGCAGCTTGGGGCCGGGGGCGCCTGGTGGCTACACCTTC.